The clone carrying this T cell receptor (beta chain) was seen more than once but under ten times. This entry comes from a study of cytomegalovirus exposure and HLA in healthy donors. Measured with immunoSEQ multiplex PCR; TCRdb has only the in-frame clones, and not every one. This sample has some 150,000 clones, with almost 90% found just once. Trimming took 6 bases from V and 3 from J, leaving 15 bases between them. The germline gives CDR1 SGHTA, CDR2 FQGNSA. This CDR3 is built from 15 residues. This receptor was taken from a woman between 18 and 30 years old in good health and CMV-seropositive. The material sequenced was PBMCs. The chain carries TRBV7-2 and TRBJ1-5; D unresolved. CDR3 amino acids: CASSASGFNNQPQHF. CDR3 nucleotide sequence: TGTGCCAGCAGTGCGTCGGGGTTCAACAATCAGCCCCAGCATTTT.